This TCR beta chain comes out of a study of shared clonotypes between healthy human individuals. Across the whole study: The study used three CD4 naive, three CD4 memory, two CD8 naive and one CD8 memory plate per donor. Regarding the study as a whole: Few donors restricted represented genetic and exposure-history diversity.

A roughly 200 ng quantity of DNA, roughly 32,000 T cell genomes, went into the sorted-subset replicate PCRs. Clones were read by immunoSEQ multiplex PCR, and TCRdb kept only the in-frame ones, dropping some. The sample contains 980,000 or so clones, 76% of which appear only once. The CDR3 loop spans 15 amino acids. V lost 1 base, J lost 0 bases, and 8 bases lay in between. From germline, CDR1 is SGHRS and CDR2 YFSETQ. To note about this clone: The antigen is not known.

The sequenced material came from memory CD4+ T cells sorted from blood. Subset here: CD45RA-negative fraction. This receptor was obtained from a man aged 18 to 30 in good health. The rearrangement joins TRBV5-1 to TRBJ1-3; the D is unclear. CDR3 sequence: CASSLSASSGNTIYF. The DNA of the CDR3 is TGCGCCAGCAGCTTGAGTGCGAGCTCTGGAAACACCATATATTTT.